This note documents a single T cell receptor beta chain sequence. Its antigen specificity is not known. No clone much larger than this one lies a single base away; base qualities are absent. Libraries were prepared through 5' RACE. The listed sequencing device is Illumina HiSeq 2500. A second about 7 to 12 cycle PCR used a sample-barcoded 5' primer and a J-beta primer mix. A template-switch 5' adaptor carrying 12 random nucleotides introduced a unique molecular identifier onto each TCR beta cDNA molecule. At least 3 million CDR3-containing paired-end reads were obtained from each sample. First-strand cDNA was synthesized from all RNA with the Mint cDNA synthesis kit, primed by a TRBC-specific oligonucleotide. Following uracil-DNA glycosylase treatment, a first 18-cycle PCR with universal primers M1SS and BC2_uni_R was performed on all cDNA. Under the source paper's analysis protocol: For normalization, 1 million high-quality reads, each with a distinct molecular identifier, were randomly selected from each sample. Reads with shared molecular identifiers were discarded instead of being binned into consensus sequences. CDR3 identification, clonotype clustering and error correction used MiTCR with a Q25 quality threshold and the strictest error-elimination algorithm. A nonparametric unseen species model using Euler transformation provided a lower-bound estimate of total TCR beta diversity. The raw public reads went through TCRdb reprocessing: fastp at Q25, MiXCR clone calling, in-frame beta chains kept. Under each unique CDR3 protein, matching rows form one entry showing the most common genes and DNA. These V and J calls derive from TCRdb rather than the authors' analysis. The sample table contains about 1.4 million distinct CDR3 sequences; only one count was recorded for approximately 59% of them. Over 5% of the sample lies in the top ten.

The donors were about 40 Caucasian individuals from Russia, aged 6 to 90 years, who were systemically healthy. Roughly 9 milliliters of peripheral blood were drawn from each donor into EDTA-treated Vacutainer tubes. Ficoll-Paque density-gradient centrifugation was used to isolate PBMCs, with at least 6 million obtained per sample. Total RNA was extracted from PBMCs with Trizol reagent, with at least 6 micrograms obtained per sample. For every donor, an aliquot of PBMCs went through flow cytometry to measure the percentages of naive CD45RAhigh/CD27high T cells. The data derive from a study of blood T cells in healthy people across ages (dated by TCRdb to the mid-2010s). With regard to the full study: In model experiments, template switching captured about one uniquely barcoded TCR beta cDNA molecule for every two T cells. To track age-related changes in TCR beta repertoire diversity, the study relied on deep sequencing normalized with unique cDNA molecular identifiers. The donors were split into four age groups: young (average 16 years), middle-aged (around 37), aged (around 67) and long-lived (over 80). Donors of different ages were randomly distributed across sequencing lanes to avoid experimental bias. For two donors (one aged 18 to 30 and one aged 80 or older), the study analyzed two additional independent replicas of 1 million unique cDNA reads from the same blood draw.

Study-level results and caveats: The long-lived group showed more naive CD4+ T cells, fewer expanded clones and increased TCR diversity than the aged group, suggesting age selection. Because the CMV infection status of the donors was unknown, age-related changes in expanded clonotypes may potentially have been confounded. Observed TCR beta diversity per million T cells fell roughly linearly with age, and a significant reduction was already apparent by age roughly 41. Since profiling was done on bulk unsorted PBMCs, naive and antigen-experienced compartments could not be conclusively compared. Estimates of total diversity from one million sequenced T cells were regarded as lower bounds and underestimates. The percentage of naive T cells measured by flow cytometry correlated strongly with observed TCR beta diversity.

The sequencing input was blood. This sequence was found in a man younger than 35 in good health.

CDR3 sequence: CASSVGGVTAEAFF. The bases are TGTGCCAGCAGCGTAGGCGGGGTAACGGCTGAAGCTTTCTTT. Recombination connected TRBV9 to TRBJ1-1; the D gene cannot be named for sure. The CDR3, from cysteine to phenylalanine, totals 14 residues. The entry retains the CDR3 DNA only, 42 bases that are in frame from base 1. V is clipped by 0 bases and J by 6 bases, and the sequence between their germline boundaries is 12 bases long. From the germline V gene, CDR1 is SGDLS and CDR2 is YYNGEE. Beyond the CDR3, the reference TRBV9 and TRBJ1-1 genes provide the residues; the full variable domain reads: DSGVTQTPKHLITATGQRVTLRCSPRSGDLSVYWYQQSLDQGLQFLIQYYNGEERAKGNILERFSAQQFPDLHSELNLSSLELGDSALYFCASSVGGVTAEAFFGQGTRLTVV.